The rows below give T cell receptor beta chains drawn from one sample of a study of blood T cell repertoires in COVID-19. The protocol was immunoSEQ multiplex PCR, while the TCRdb copy is restricted to in-frame clones and leaves out a portion. The sample yields about 66,000 clones, around 92% seen once. Input material: peripheral blood. The receptors shown here come from a man aged 55 to 70 with acute or convalescent COVID-19. CDR3s include the opening cysteine and the closing phenylalanine or tryptophan. The order of the fields is J gene, clone size, D gene, V gene, CDR3 protein, CDR3 DNA. A D gene is named only where the DNA matches it firmly. Expanded clones are given a class, and other clones once, few, many or no size at all.

J gene: TRBJ2-3; clone size: few; D gene: TRBD2; V gene: TRBV9; CDR3 protein: CASSVTSAIPTDTQYF; CDR3 DNA: TGTGCCAGCAGCGTGACTAGCGCTATCCCCACAGATACGCAGTATTTT
J gene: TRBJ1-3; clone size: few; D gene: NA; V gene: TRBV4-1; CDR3 protein: CASSDQVQENTIYF; CDR3 DNA: TGCGCCAGCAGCGACCAAGTACAGGAAAACACCATATATTTT
J gene: TRBJ1-1; clone size: NA; D gene: NA; V gene: TRBV30; CDR3 protein: CAWNLKRGEGNTEAFF; CDR3 DNA: TGTGCCTGGAACTTGAAGAGGGGGGAGGGGAACACTGAAGCTTTCTTT
J gene: TRBJ1-1; clone size: few; D gene: NA; V gene: TRBV27; CDR3 protein: CASRPLTPRNTEAFF; CDR3 DNA: TGTGCCAGCAGACCATTGACACCCCGGAACACTGAAGCTTTCTTT
J gene: TRBJ2-7; clone size: NA; D gene: TRBD1; V gene: TRBV5-6; CDR3 protein: CASSLGQGSSYEQYF; CDR3 DNA: TGTGCCAGCAGCTTAGGACAGGGGAGCTCCTACGAGCAGTACTTC
J gene: TRBJ1-4; clone size: NA; D gene: NA; V gene: TRBV3-1/TRBV3-2; CDR3 protein: CASSGRPPTNEKLFF; CDR3 DNA: TGTGCCAGCAGCGGGAGACCTCCAACTAATGAAAAACTGTTTTTT
J gene: TRBJ1-1; clone size: NA; D gene: TRBD1; V gene: TRBV2; CDR3 protein: CASRHSGTVFLNTEAFF; CDR3 DNA: TGTGCCAGCAGACACTCCGGGACAGTGTTCCTTAACACTGAAGCTTTCTTT
J gene: TRBJ1-5; clone size: NA; D gene: NA; V gene: TRBV10-3; CDR3 protein: CASRGGNQPQHF; CDR3 DNA: TGTGCTTCCCGAGGGGGAAATCAGCCCCAGCATTTT
J gene: TRBJ1-4; clone size: NA; D gene: NA; V gene: TRBV7-8; CDR3 protein: CASSLGPLWQELFF; CDR3 DNA: TGTGCCAGCAGCTTAGGGCCTTTGTGGCAAGAACTGTTTTTT
J gene: TRBJ2-5; clone size: once; D gene: TRBD1; V gene: TRBV4-2; CDR3 protein: CASSQERGQGQETQYF; CDR3 DNA: TGTGCCAGCAGCCAAGAGAGGGGACAGGGACAGGAGACCCAGTACTTC
J gene: TRBJ1-6; clone size: NA; D gene: TRBD1; V gene: TRBV19; CDR3 protein: CASSTPGQGFSPLHF; CDR3 DNA: TGTGCCAGTAGTACGCCGGGACAGGGATTCTCACCCCTCCACTTT
J gene: TRBJ2-3; clone size: NA; D gene: NA; V gene: TRBV5-1; CDR3 protein: CASSLQSVGADTQYF; CDR3 DNA: TGCGCCAGCAGCTTGCAATCGGTAGGAGCAGATACGCAGTATTTT
J gene: TRBJ2-7; clone size: NA; D gene: NA; V gene: TRBV6-5; CDR3 protein: CASREHRSAYEQYF; CDR3 DNA: TGTGCCAGCAGAGAGCACCGGTCGGCCTACGAGCAGTACTTC
J gene: TRBJ1-5; clone size: NA; D gene: TRBD1; V gene: TRBV27; CDR3 protein: CASSPRTGFSNQPQHF; CDR3 DNA: TGTGCCAGCAGTCCAAGGACAGGGTTTAGCAATCAGCCCCAGCATTTT
J gene: TRBJ2-3; clone size: NA; D gene: TRBD2; V gene: TRBV5-8; CDR3 protein: CASSLADRGVTDTQYF; CDR3 DNA: TGTGCCAGCAGCTTGGCGGATCGGGGGGTCACAGATACGCAGTATTTT
J gene: TRBJ1-1; clone size: NA; D gene: NA; V gene: TRBV6-1; CDR3 protein: CASSDSYRVNEAFF; CDR3 DNA: TGTGCCAGCAGTGACAGCTACAGGGTTAATGAAGCTTTCTTT
J gene: TRBJ2-7; clone size: NA; D gene: NA; V gene: TRBV7-9; CDR3 protein: CASSSTGFFPYEQYF; CDR3 DNA: TGTGCCAGCAGCTCCACAGGGTTTTTTCCGTACGAGCAGTACTTC
J gene: TRBJ2-2; clone size: NA; D gene: TRBD1; V gene: TRBV24-1; CDR3 protein: CATSDPTGGHTGELFF; CDR3 DNA: TGTGCCACCAGTGATCCAACAGGGGGCCACACCGGGGAGCTGTTTTTT
J gene: TRBJ1-1; clone size: NA; D gene: TRBD1; V gene: TRBV5-1; CDR3 protein: CASSTTGGDTEAFF; CDR3 DNA: TGCGCCAGCAGCACGACAGGGGGCGACACTGAAGCTTTCTTT
J gene: TRBJ2-3; clone size: NA; D gene: NA; V gene: TRBV21-1; CDR3 protein: CASSKERRGQGVTDTQYF; CDR3 DNA: TGTGCCAGCAGCAAAGAAAGAAGGGGACAGGGGGTCACAGATACGCAGTATTTT
J gene: TRBJ2-5; clone size: NA; D gene: NA; V gene: TRBV5-1; CDR3 protein: CASSLGVGDQYF; CDR3 DNA: TGCGCCAGCAGCTTGGGGGTCGGAGACCAGTACTTC
J gene: TRBJ1-1; clone size: NA; D gene: NA; V gene: TRBV27; CDR3 protein: CASSLAGNTEAFF; CDR3 DNA: TGTGCCAGCAGTTTGGCGGGGAACACTGAAGCTTTCTTT
J gene: TRBJ1-2; clone size: NA; D gene: NA; V gene: TRBV19; CDR3 protein: CASSIRASGGYGYTF; CDR3 DNA: TGTGCCAGTAGTATTCGGGCCTCGGGGGGCTATGGCTACACCTTC
J gene: TRBJ1-6; clone size: once; D gene: NA; V gene: TRBV7-9; CDR3 protein: CASSSEGSYNSPLHF; CDR3 DNA: TGTGCCAGCAGCTCAGAGGGTTCCTATAATTCACCCCTCCACTTT
J gene: TRBJ2-5; clone size: NA; D gene: TRBD2; V gene: TRBV11-2; CDR3 protein: CASSLGLAGGGAQYF; CDR3 DNA: TGTGCCAGCAGCTTAGGGCTAGCGGGGGGAGGTGCCCAGTACTTC
J gene: TRBJ2-3; clone size: NA; D gene: TRBD1; V gene: TRBV7-9; CDR3 protein: CATTGQGSADTQYF; CDR3 DNA: TGTGCAACAACGGGACAGGGGAGCGCAGATACGCAGTATTTT
J gene: TRBJ1-1; clone size: NA; D gene: NA; V gene: TRBV27; CDR3 protein: CASSSQALNTEAFF; CDR3 DNA: TGTGCCAGCAGTTCACAGGCATTGAACACTGAAGCTTTCTTT
J gene: TRBJ1-1; clone size: NA; D gene: NA; V gene: TRBV3-1/TRBV3-2; CDR3 protein: CASSQRPSGEAFF; CDR3 DNA: TGTGCCAGCAGCCAGCGACCGAGCGGCGAAGCTTTCTTT
J gene: TRBJ1-2; clone size: NA; D gene: NA; V gene: TRBV10-3; CDR3 protein: CAAAGPNYGYTF; CDR3 DNA: TGTGCCGCCGCGGGCCCTAACTATGGCTACACCTTC
J gene: TRBJ1-2; clone size: NA; D gene: NA; V gene: TRBV24-1; CDR3 protein: CATSDSGRNYGYTF; CDR3 DNA: TGTGCCACCAGTGATTCAGGGCGTAACTATGGCTACACCTTC
J gene: TRBJ1-1; clone size: NA; D gene: NA; V gene: TRBV30; CDR3 protein: CAWSVSTNTEAFF; CDR3 DNA: TGTGCCTGGAGTGTAAGCACCAACACTGAAGCTTTCTTT
J gene: TRBJ1-1; clone size: NA; D gene: TRBD1; V gene: TRBV5-1; CDR3 protein: CASSADRGGAFF; CDR3 DNA: TGCGCCAGCAGCGCAGACAGGGGAGGAGCTTTCTTT
J gene: TRBJ1-1; clone size: NA; D gene: NA; V gene: TRBV5-1; CDR3 protein: CASSLSSNTEAFF; CDR3 DNA: TGCGCCAGCAGCTTGAGCTCGAACACTGAAGCTTTCTTT
J gene: TRBJ2-7; clone size: NA; D gene: TRBD1; V gene: TRBV5-1; CDR3 protein: CASSLDRAREQYF; CDR3 DNA: TGCGCCAGCAGCCTGGACAGGGCAAGGGAGCAGTACTTC
J gene: TRBJ1-5; clone size: NA; D gene: NA; V gene: TRBV30; CDR3 protein: CAWSSPTGSNQPQHF; CDR3 DNA: TGTGCCTGGAGTTCCCCGACAGGTAGCAATCAGCCCCAGCATTTT
J gene: TRBJ1-3; clone size: NA; D gene: NA; V gene: TRBV29-1; CDR3 protein: CSVEQVPSGNTIYF; CDR3 DNA: TGCAGCGTAGAACAGGTTCCCTCTGGAAACACCATATATTTT
J gene: TRBJ2-2; clone size: NA; D gene: NA; V gene: TRBV7-9; CDR3 protein: CAIPRQGWTGELFF; CDR3 DNA: TGTGCCATTCCGAGGCAGGGATGGACCGGGGAGCTGTTTTTT
J gene: TRBJ2-1; clone size: NA; D gene: NA; V gene: TRBV20-1; CDR3 protein: CSARSPGEQFF; CDR3 DNA: TGCAGTGCTAGGTCCCCGGGAGAGCAGTTCTTC
J gene: TRBJ1-2; clone size: NA; D gene: NA; V gene: TRBV30; CDR3 protein: CAWSVPGLWNYGYTF; CDR3 DNA: TGTGCCTGGAGTGTACCGGGACTTTGGAACTATGGCTACACCTTC
J gene: TRBJ2-3; clone size: NA; D gene: TRBD2; V gene: TRBV9; CDR3 protein: CASSAGGGPDTQYF; CDR3 DNA: TGTGCCAGCAGCGCCGGGGGGGGCCCGGATACGCAGTATTTT